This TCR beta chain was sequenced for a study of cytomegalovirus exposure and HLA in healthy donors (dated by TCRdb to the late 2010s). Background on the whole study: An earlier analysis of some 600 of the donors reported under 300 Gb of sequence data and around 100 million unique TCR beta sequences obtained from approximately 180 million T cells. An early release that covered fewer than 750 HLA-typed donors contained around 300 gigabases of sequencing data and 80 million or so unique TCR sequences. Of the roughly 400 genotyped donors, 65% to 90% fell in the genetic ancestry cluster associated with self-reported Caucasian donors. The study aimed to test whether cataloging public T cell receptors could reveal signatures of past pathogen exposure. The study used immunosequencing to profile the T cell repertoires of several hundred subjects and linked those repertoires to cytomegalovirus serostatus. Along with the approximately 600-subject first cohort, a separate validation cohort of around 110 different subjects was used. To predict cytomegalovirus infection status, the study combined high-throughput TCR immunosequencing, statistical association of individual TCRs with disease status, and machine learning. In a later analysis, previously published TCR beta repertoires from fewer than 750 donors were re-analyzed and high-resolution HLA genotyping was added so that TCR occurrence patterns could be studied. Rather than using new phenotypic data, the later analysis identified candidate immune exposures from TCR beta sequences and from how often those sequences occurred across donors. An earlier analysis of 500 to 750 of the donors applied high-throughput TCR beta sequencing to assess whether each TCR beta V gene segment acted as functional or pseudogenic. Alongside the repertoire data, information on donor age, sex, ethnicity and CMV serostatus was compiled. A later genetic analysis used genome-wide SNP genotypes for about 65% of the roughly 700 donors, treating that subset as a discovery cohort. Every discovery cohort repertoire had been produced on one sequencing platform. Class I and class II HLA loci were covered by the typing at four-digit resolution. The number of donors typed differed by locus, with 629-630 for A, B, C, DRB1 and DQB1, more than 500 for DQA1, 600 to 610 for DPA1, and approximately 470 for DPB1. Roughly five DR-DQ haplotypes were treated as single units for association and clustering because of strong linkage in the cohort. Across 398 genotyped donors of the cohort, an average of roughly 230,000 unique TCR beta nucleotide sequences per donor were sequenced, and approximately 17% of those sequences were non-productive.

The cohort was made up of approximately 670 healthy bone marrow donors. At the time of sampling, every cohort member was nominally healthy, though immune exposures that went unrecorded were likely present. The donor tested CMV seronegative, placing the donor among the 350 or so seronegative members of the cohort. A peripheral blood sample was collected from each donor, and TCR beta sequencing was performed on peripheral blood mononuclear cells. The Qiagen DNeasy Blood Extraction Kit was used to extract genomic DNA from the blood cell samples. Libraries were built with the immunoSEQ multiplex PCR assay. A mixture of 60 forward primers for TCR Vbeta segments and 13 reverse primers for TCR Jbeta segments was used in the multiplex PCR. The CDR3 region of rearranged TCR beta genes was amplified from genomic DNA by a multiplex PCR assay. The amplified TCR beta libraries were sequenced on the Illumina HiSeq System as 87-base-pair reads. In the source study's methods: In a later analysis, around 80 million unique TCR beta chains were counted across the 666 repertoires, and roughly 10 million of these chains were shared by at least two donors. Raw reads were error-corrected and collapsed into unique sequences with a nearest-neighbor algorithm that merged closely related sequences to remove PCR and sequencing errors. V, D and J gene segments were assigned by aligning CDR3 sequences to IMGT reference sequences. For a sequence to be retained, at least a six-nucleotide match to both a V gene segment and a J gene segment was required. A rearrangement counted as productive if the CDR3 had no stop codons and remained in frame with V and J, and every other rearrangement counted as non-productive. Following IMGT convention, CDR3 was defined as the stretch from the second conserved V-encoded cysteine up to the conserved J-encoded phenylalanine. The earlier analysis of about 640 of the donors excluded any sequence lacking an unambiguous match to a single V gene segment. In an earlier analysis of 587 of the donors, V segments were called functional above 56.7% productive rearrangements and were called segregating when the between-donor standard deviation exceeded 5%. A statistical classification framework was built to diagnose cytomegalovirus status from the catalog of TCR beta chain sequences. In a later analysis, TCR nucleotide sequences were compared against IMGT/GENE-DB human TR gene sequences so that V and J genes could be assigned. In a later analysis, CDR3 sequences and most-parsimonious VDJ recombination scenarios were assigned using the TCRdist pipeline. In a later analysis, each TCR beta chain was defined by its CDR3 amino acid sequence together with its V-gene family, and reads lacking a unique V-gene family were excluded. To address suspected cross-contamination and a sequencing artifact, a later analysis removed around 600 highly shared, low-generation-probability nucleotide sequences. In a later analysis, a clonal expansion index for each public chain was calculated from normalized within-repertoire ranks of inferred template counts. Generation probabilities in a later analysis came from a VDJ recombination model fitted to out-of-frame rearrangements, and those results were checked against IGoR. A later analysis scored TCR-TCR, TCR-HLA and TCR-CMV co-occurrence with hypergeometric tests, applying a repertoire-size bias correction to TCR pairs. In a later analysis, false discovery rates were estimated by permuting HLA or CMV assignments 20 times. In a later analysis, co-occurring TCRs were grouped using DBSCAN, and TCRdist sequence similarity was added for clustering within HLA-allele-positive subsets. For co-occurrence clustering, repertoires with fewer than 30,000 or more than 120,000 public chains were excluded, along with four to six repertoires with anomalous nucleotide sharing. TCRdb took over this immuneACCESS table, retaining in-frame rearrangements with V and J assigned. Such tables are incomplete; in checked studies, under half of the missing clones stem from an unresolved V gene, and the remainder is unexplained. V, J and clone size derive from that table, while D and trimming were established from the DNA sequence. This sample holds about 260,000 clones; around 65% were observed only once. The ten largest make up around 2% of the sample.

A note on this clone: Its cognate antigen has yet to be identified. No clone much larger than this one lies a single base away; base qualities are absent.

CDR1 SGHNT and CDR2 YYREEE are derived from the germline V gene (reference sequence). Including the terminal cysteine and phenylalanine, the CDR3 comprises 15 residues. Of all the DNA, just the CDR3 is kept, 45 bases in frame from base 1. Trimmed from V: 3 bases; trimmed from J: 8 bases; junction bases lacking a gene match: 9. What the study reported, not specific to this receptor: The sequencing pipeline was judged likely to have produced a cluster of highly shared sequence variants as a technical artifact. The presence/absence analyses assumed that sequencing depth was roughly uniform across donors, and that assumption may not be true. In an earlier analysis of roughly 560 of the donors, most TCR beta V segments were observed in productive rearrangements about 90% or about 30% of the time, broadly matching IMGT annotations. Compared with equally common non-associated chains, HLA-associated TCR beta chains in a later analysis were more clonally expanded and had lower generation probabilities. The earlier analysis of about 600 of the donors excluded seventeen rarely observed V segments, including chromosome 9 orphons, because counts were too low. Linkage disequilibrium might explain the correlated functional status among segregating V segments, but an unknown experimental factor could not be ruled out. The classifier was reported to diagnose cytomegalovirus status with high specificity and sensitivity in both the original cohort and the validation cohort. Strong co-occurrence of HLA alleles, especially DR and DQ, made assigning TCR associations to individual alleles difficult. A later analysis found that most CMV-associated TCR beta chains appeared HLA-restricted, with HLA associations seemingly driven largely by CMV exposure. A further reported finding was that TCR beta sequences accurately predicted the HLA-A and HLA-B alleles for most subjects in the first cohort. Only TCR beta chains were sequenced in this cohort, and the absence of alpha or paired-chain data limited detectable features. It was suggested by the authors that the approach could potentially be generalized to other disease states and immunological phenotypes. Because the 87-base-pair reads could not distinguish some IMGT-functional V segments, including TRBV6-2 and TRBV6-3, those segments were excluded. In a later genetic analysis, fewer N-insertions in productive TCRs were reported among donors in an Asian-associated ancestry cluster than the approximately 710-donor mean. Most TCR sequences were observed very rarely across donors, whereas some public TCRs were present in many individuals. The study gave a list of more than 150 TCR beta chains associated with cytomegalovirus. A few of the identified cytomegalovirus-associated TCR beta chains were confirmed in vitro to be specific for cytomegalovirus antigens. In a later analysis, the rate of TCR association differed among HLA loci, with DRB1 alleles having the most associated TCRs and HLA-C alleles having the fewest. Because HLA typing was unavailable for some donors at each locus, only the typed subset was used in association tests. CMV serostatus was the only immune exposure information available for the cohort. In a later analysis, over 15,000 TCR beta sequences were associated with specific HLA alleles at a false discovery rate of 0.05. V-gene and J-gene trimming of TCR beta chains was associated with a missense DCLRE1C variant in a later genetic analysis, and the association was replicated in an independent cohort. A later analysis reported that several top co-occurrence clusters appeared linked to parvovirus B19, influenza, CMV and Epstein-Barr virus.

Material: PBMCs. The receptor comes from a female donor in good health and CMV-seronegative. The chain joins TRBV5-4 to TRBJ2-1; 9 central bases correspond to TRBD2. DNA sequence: TGTGCCAGCAGCTATGGCCTAGCGGGGTTTGATGAGCAGTTCTTC. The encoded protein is CASSYGLAGFDEQFF.